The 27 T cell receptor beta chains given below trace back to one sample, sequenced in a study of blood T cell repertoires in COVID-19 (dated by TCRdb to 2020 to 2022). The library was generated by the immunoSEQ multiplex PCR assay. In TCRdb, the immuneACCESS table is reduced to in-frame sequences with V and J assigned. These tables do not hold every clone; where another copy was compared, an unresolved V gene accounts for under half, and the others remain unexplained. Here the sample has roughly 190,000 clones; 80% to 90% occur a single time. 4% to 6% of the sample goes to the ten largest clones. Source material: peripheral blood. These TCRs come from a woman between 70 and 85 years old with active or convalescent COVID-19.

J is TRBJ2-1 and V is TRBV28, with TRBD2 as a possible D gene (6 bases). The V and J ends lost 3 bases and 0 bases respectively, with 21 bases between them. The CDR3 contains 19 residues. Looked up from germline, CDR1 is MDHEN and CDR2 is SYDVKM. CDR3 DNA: TGTGCCAGCAGTTTTTCCGGCGGGATTGGGCTAAGCTCCTACAATGAGCAGTTCTTC. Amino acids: CASSFSGGIGLSSYNEQFF.

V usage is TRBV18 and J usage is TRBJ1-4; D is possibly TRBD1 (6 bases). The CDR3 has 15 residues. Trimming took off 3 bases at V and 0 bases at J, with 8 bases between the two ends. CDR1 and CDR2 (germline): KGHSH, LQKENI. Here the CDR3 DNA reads TGTGCCAGCTCACCCTGGACAGCAACTAATGAAAAACTGTTTTTT. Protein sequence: CASSPWTATNEKLFF.

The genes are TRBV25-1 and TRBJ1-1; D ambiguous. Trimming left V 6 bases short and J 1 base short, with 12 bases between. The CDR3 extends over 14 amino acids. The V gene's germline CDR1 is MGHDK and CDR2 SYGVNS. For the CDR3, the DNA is TGTGCCAGCAGGGCGGATGGGAGGAACACTGAAGCTTTCTTT. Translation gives CASRADGRNTEAFF.

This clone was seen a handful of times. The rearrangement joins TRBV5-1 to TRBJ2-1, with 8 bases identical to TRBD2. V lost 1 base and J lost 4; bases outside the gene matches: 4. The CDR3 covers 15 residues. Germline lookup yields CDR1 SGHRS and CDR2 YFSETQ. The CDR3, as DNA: TGCGCCAGCAGCTTGACACTAGCGGTGTACAATGAGCAGTTCTTC. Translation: CASSLTLAVYNEQFF.

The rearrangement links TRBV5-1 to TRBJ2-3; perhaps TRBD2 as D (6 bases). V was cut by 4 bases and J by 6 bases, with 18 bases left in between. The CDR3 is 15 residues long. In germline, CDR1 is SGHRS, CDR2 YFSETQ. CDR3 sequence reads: CASSPGTSGPDTQYF. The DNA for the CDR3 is TGCGCCAGCAGCCCCGGGACTTCGGGACCCGATACGCAGTATTTT. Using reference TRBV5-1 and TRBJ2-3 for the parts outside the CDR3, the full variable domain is KAGVTQTPRYLIKTRGQQVTLSCSPISGHRSVSWYQQTPGQGLQFLFEYFSETQRNKGNFPGRFSGRQFSNSRSEMNVSTLELGDSALYLCASSPGTSGPDTQYFGPGTRLTVL.

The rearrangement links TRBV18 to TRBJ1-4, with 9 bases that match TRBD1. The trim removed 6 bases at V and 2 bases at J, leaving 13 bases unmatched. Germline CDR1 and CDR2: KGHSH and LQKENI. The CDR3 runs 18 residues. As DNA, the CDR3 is TGTGCCAGCTCGTACCGGGACAGGGCTGTCACTACTAATGAAAAACTGTTTTTT. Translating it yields CASSYRDRAVTTNEKLFF. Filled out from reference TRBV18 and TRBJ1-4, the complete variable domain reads NAGVMQNPRHLVRRRGQEARLRCSPMKGHSHVYWYRQLPEEGLKFMVYLQKENIIDESGMPKERFSAEFPKEGPSILRIQQVVRGDSAAYFCASSYRDRAVTTNEKLFFGSGTQLSVL.

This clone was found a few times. CDR3 sequence reads: CASSQDVTGGYEQYF. The CDR3 coding sequence is TGTGCCAGCAGCCAAGATGTGACAGGGGGCTACGAGCAGTACTTC. The chain links TRBV4-2 to TRBJ2-7; 9 nucleotides agree with TRBD1. This CDR3 has 15 residues. Germline V gives CDR1 LGHNA, CDR2 YNFKEQ. V shed 0 bases, J shed 3 bases, and the junction held 3 bases outside the gene matches.

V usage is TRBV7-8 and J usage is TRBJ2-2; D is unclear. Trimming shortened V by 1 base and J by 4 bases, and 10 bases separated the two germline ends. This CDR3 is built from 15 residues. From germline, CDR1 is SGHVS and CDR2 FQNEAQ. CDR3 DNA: TGTGCCAGCAGCTTAGGTGGTCAGTCCACCGGGGAGCTGTTTTTT. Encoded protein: CASSLGGQSTGELFF.

This chain's CDR3 is CSVEIGTNYYGYTF. The CDR3 region has the DNA TGCAGCGTTGAAATCGGGACAAACTACTATGGCTACACCTTC. The chain carries TRBV29-1 and TRBJ1-2; possible D gene TRBD1, 6 bases. CDR1 is SQVTM and CDR2 is ANQGSEA in the germline V gene. The CDR3 loop spans 14 amino acids. Trimming left V 2 bases short and J 3 bases short, with 13 bases between.

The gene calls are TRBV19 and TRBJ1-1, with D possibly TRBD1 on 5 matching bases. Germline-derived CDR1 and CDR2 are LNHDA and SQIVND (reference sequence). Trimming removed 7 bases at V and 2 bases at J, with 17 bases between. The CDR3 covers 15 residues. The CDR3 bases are TGTGCCAGTACCCCTCCTAGGAGGGGAAACACTGAAGCTTTCTTT. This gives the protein CASTPPRRGNTEAFF.

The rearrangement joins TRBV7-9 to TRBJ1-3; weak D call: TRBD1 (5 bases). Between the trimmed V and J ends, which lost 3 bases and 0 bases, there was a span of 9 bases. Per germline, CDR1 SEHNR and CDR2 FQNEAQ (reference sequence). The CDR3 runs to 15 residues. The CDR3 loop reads CASSFRGSSGNTIYF. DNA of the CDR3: TGTGCCAGCAGCTTTAGGGGCTCCTCTGGAAACACCATATATTTT.

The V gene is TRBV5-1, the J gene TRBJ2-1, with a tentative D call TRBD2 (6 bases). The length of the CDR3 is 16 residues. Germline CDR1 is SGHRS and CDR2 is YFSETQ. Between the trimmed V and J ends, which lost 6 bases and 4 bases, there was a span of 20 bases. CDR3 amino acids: CASNPRGGANYNEQFF. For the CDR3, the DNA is TGCGCCAGCAACCCGAGGGGCGGGGCTAATTACAATGAGCAGTTCTTC.

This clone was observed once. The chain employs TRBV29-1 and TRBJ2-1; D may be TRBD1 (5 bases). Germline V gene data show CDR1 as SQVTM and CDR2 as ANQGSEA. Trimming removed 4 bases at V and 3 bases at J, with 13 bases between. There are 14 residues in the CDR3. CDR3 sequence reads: CSVVTVGNYNEQFF. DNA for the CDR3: TGCAGCGTTGTGACAGTAGGGAACTACAATGAGCAGTTCTTC.

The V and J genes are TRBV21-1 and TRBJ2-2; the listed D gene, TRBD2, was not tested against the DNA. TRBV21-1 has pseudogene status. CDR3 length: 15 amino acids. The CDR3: CASGPRGGATGELFF. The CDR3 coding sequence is TGTGCCAGCGGCCCCCGGGGGGGCGCGACCGGGGAGCTGTTTTTT.

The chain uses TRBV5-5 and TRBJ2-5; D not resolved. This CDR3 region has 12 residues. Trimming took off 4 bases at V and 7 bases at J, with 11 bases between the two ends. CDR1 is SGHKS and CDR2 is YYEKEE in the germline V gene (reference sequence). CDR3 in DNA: TGTGCCAGCAGCGACATTCCCGGGACCCAGTACTTC. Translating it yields CASSDIPGTQYF.

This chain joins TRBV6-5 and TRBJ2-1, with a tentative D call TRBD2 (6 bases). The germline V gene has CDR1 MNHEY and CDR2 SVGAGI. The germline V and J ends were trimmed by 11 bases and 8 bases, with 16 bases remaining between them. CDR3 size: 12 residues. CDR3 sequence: CAGSPTGDEQFF. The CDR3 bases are TGTGCCGGAAGTCCCACGGGAGATGAGCAGTTCTTC.

In DNA form, the CDR3 reads TGTGCCAGTACCGATCAGGGGTCCCCCAATCAGCCCCAGCATTTT. Its translation is CASTDQGSPNQPQHF. The chain employs TRBV19 and TRBJ1-5, with D perhaps matching TRBD1 (6 bases). The CDR3 has 15 amino acids. Germline V gives CDR1 LNHDA, CDR2 SQIVND (reference sequence). V was pared by 7 bases and J by 3 bases, with 16 bases between.

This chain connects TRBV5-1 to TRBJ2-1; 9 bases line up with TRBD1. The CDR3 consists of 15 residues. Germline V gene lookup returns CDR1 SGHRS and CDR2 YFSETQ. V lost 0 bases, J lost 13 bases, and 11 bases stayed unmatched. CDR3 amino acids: CASSLDRGQMDQQFF. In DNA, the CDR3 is TGCGCCAGCAGCTTGGACAGGGGGCAGATGGACCAACAGTTCTTC.

CDR3 nucleotide sequence: TGCAGCGTTGCAAGGGGTACCTACGAGCAGTACTTC. Its protein is CSVARGTYEQYF. The rearrangement links TRBV29-1 to TRBJ2-7; D might be TRBD1 (5 bases). Trimming took off 4 bases at V and 2 bases at J, with 9 bases between the two ends. Looked up from germline, CDR1 is SQVTM and CDR2 is ANQGSEA. The CDR3 extends over 12 amino acids.

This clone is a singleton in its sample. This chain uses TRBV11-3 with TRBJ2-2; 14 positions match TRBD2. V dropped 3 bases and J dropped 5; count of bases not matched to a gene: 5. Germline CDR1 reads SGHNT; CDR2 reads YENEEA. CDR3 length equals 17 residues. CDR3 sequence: CASSFGTSGSGTGELFF. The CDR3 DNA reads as TGTGCCAGCAGCTTCGGGACTAGCGGGAGCGGTACCGGGGAGCTGTTTTTT. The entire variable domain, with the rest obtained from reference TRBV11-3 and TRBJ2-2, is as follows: EAGVVQSPRYKIIEKKQPVAFWCNPISGHNTLYWYLQNLGQGPELLIRYENEEAVDDSQLPKDRFSAERLKGVDSTLKIQPAELGDSAVYLCASSFGTSGSGTGELFFGEGSRLTVL.

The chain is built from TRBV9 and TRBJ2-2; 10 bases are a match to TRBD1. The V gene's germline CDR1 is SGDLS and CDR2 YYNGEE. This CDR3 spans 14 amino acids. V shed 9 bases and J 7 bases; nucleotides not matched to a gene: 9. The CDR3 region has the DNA TGTGCCACTTCCGGGACAGGGGAGGTCGGGGAGCTGTTTTTT. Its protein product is CATSGTGEVGELFF.

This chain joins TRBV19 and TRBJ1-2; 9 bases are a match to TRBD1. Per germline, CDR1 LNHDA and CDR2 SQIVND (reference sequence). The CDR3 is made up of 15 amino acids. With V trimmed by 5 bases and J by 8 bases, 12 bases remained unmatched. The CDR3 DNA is TGTGCCAGTAGTGACACGGGGACAGGGATGTTCGGCTACACCTTC. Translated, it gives CASSDTGTGMFGYTF.

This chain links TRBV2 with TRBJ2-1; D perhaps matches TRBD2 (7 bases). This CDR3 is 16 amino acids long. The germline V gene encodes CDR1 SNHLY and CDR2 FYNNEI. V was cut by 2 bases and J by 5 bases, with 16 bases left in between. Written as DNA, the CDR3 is TGTGCCAGCAGTGAACGGGGGGCCCCCTTAGACAATGAGCAGTTCTTC. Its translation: CASSERGAPLDNEQFF.

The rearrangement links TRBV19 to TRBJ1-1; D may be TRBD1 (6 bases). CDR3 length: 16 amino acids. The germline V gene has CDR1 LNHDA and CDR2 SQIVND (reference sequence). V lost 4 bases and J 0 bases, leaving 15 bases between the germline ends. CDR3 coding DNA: TGTGCCAGTAGTAGAGGGGGTTGGGAATTGAACACTGAAGCTTTCTTT. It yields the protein CASSRGGWELNTEAFF.

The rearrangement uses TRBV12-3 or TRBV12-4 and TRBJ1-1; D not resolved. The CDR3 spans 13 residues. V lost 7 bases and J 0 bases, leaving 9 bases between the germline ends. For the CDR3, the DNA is TGTGCCAGCATTAAAACAGTGAACACTGAAGCTTTCTTT. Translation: CASIKTVNTEAFF.

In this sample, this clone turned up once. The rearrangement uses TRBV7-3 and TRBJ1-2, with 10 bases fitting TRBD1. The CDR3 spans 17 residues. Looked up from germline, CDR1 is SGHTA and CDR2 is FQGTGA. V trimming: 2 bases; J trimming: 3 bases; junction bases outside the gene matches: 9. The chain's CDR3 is CASSLLTGGPVDYGYTF. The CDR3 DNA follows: TGTGCCAGCAGCTTACTGACAGGGGGCCCGGTGGACTATGGCTACACCTTC.

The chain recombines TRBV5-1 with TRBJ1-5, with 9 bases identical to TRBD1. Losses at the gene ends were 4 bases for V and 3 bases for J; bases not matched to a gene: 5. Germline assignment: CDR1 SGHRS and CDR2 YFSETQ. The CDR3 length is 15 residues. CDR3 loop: CASSVGQGSNQPQHF. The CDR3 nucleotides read TGCGCCAGCAGCGTGGGACAGGGTTCCAATCAGCCCCAGCATTTT. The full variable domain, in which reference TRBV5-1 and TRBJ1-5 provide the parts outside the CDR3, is KAGVTQTPRYLIKTRGQQVTLSCSPISGHRSVSWYQQTPGQGLQFLFEYFSETQRNKGNFPGRFSGRQFSNSRSEMNVSTLELGDSALYLCASSVGQGSNQPQHFGDGTRLSIL.